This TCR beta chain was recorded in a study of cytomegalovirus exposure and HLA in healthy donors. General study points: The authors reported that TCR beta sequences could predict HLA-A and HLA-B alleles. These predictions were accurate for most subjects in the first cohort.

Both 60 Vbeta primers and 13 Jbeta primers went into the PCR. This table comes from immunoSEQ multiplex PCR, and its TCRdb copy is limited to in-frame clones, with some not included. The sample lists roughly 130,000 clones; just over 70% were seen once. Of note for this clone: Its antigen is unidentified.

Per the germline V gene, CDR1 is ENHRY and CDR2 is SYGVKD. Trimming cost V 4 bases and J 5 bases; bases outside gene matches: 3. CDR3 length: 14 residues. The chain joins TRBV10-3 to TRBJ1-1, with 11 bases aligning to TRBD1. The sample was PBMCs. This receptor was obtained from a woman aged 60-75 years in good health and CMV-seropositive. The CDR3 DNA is TGTGCCATCAGTGTTGGGACAGGGGGTACTGAAGCTTTCTTT. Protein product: CAISVGTGGTEAFF.